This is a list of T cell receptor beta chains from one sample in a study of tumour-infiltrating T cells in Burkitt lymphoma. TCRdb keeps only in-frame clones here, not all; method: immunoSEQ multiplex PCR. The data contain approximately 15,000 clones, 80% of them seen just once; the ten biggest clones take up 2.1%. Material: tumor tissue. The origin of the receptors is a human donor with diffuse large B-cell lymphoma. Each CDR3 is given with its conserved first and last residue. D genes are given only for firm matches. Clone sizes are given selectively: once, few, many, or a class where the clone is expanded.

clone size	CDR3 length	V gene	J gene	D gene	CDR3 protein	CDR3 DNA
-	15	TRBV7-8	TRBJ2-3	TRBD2	CASSWTSGRPDTQYF	TGTGCCAGCAGCTGGACTAGCGGGAGACCAGATACGCAGTATTTT
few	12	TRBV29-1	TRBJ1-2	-	CSVRKGDYGYTF	TGCAGCGTCCGCAAGGGGGACTATGGCTACACCTTC
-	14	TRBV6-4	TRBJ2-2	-	CASSLGVGTGELFF	TGTGCCAGCAGCCTCGGGGTAGGCACCGGGGAGCTGTTTTTT
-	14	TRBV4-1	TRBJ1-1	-	CASSPVPGLGEAFF	TGCGCCAGCAGCCCGGTACCGGGGTTGGGTGAAGCTTTCTTT
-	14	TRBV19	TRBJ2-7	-	CASSISGPAYEQYF	TGTGCCAGTAGTATATCGGGGCCCGCCTACGAGCAGTACTTC
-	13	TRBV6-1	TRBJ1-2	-	CASRTDRSYGYTF	TGTGCCAGCCGCACCGACAGGAGCTATGGCTACACCTTC
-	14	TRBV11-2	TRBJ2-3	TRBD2	CASSWGGGTDTQYF	TGTGCCAGCAGCTGGGGAGGGGGCACAGATACGCAGTATTTT
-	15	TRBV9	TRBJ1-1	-	CASSVRGGGNTEAFF	TGTGCCAGCAGCGTAAGGGGCGGGGGGAACACTGAAGCTTTCTTT
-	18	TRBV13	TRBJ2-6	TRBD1	CASSSTGTGHSGANVLTF	TGTGCCAGCAGCTCTACCGGGACAGGCCATTCTGGGGCCAACGTCCTGACTTTC
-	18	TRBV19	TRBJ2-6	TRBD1	CASSVRQGALTGANVLTF	TGTGCCAGTAGTGTCAGACAGGGGGCCTTGACTGGGGCCAACGTCCTGACTTTC
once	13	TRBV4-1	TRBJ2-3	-	CASSPEATDTQYF	TGCGCCAGCAGCCCCGAGGCGACAGATACGCAGTATTTT
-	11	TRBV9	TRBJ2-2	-	CASSVSGELFF	TGTGCCAGCAGCGTTTCCGGGGAGCTGTTTTTT
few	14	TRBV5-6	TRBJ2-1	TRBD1	CASSFTGAIDEQFF	TGTGCCAGCAGCTTTACAGGGGCTATCGATGAGCAGTTCTTC
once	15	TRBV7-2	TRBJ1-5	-	CASREGIYSNQPQHF	TGTGCCAGCAGAGAGGGGATTTATAGCAATCAGCCCCAGCATTTT
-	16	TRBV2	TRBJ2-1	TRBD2	CASSEVGLAGRNEQFF	TGTGCCAGCAGTGAGGTGGGACTAGCGGGAAGGAATGAGCAGTTCTTC
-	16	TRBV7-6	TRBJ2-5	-	CASSTRLDIGQETQYF	TGTGCCAGCAGCACCCGTCTCGATATTGGGCAAGAGACCCAGTACTTC
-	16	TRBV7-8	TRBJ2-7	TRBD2	CASSEFVAGGHYEQYF	TGTGCCAGCAGCGAATTTGTAGCGGGGGGGCACTACGAGCAGTACTTC
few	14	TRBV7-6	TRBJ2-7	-	CASSSTGTAYEQYF	TGTGCCAGCAGCTCAACCGGGACGGCCTACGAGCAGTACTTC
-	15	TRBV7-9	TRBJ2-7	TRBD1	CASSLEGGTRYEQYF	TGTGCCAGCAGCTTAGAAGGGGGCACGCGCTACGAGCAGTACTTC
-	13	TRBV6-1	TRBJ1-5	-	CASSTRVNQPQHF	TGTGCCAGCAGTACCAGGGTCAATCAGCCCCAGCATTTT
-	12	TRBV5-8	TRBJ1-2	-	CASNSRGYGYTF	TGTGCCAGCAACAGCAGGGGCTATGGCTACACCTTC
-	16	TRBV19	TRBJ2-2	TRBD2	CASSIGLAGGTGELFF	TGTGCCAGTAGTATTGGACTAGCGGGAGGTACCGGGGAGCTGTTTTTT
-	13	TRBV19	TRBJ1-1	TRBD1	CASGQASNIEAFF	TGTGCCAGTGGACAGGCTTCGAACATTGAAGCTTTCTTT
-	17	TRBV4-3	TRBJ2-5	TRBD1	CASSHGQGASIWETQYF	TGCGCCAGCAGCCACGGGCAGGGGGCCTCCATTTGGGAGACCCAGTACTTC
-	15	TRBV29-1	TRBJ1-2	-	CSVEMLTEINYGYTF	TGCAGCGTTGAGATGTTAACCGAAATTAACTATGGCTACACCTTC
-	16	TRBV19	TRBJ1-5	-	CASSRSAGKKNQPQHF	TGTGCCAGTAGTCGTTCTGCAGGCAAAAAGAATCAGCCCCAGCATTTT
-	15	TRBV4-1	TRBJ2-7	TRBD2	CASSQYSGGNDEQYF	TGCGCCAGCAGCCAATATAGCGGGGGCAACGACGAGCAGTACTTC
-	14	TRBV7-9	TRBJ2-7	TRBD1	CASSSRTGSYEQYF	TGTGCCAGCAGCTCCAGGACAGGGTCCTACGAGCAGTACTTC
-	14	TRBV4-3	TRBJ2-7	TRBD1	CASSQDTGVDEQYF	TGCGCCAGCAGCCAAGATACAGGGGTGGACGAGCAGTACTTC
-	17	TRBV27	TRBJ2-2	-	CASSLFPGALNTGELFF	TGTGCCAGCAGTTTATTCCCCGGGGCTTTAAACACCGGGGAGCTGTTTTTT
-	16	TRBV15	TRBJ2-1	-	CATSRGGTNLANEQFF	TGTGCCACCAGCAGAGGCGGGACCAACTTAGCCAATGAGCAGTTCTTC
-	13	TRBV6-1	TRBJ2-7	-	CASSRDRSYEQYF	TGTGCCAGCAGTCGCGACAGGTCCTACGAGCAGTACTTC
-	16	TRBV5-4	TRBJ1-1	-	CASSLDSGALNTEAFF	TGTGCCAGCAGCTTGGATTCAGGGGCCTTGAACACTGAAGCTTTCTTT
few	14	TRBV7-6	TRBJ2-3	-	CASSFLDTTDTQYF	TGTGCCAGCAGCTTCCTGGACACAACAGATACGCAGTATTTT
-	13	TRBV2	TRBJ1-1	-	CASSGQVNTEAFF	TGTGCCAGCAGTGGACAGGTGAACACTGAAGCTTTCTTT
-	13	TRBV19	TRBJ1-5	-	CASSGTINQPQHF	TGTGCCAGCTCCGGGACAATCAATCAGCCCCAGCATTTT
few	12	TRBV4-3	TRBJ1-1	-	CASSQGHTEAFF	TGCGCCAGCAGCCAGGGACACACTGAAGCTTTCTTT
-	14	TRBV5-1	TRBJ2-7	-	CASSLAGGMWEQYF	TGCGCCAGCAGCTTGGCTGGCGGAATGTGGGAGCAGTACTTC
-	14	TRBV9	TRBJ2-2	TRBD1	CASSVGDRAGELFF	TGTGCCAGCAGCGTAGGGGACAGAGCCGGGGAGCTGTTTTTT
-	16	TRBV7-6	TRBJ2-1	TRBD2	CASSMTSGGSYNEQFF	TGTGCCAGCAGCATGACTAGCGGAGGCTCCTACAATGAGCAGTTCTTC
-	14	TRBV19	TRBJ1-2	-	CASTFRGTNYGYTF	TGTGCCAGTACTTTTCGCGGAACCAACTATGGCTACACCTTC
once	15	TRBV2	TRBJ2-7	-	CASSGSRMSSYEQYF	TGTGCCAGCAGTGGAAGCCGGATGAGCTCCTACGAGCAGTACTTC
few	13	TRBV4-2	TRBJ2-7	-	CASSQEGGDEQYF	TGTGCCAGCAGCCAAGAAGGAGGGGACGAGCAGTACTTC
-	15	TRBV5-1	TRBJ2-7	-	CASSFYWTASYEQYF	TGCGCCAGCAGCTTCTATTGGACGGCCTCCTACGAGCAGTACTTC
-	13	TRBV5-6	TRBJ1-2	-	CASSLNAGPGYTF	TGTGCCAGCAGCTTGAATGCGGGGCCTGGCTACACCTTC
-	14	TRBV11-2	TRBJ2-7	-	CASSLAGSIYEQYF	TGTGCCAGCAGCTTAGCAGGGAGCATCTACGAGCAGTACTTC